This TCR beta chain was sequenced during a study of Ad26.COV2.S vaccination and SARS-CoV-2 variants. The data were produced by immunoSEQ multiplex PCR, yet TCRdb's version contains in-frame clones alone and is incomplete. The table includes 320,000 or so clones, about nine tenths detected once. The V gene lost 0 bases and the J gene lost 1 base, with 10 bases spanning the gap. Germline-derived CDR1 and CDR2 are SGHRS and YFSETQ. This CDR3 spans 15 amino acids. Treatment given: roughly 18 received Ad26.COV2.S at low or high dose, single or two shots; a few received placebo; per-sample allocation not given. Day 63 after the first vaccine or placebo injection was the time point for sampling. General observations from the study: People who got the vaccine or the placebo had similar non-spike TCR breadth. Reports say spike-specific CD8+ and CD4+ T cell responses covered substantial breadth after vaccination. There was a possibility that the TCR breadth and depth analyses underestimated total T cell responses.

With regard to this clone: The antigen is unknown.

The specimen comprised peripheral blood, sampled in a trial of Ad26.COV2.S vaccine versus placebo. This clonotype originated in a person between 18 and 59 years old who received the Ad26.COV2.S COVID-19 vaccine or a placebo. V is TRBV5-1 and J is TRBJ1-1; no reliable D call. CDR3 in amino acids: CASSLDGRGNTEAFF. Written as DNA, the CDR3 is TGCGCCAGCAGCTTGGACGGTCGGGGGAACACTGAAGCTTTCTTT. The full variable domain, its missing parts supplied by reference TRBV5-1 and TRBJ1-1, is KAGVTQTPRYLIKTRGQQVTLSCSPISGHRSVSWYQQTPGQGLQFLFEYFSETQRNKGNFPGRFSGRQFSNSRSEMNVSTLELGDSALYLCASSLDGRGNTEAFFGQGTRLTVV.